A single sample gave rise to the 26 T cell receptor beta chains below, sequenced in a study of shared clonotypes between healthy human individuals. Some clones are missing from TCRdb's copy, which holds only in-frame ones; the method was immunoSEQ multiplex PCR. The data hold around 1 million clones, with roughly 72% observed a single time. The specimen was memory CD4+ T cells sorted from blood. Indicated subset: CD45RA-negative fraction. The receptors were sampled from a man younger than 35 in good health.

This chain's CDR3 is CASSMKGRYSGNTIYF. The DNA for the CDR3 is TGTGCCAGTAGTATGAAGGGACGTTACTCTGGAAACACCATATATTTT. The genes are TRBV19 and TRBJ1-3, with D perhaps matching TRBD1 (5 bases). Looked up from germline, CDR1 is LNHDA and CDR2 is SQIVND (reference sequence). This CDR3 is 16 amino acids long. V shed 3 bases and J shed 0 bases, with 12 bases lying between them.

The V and J genes are TRBV6-6 and TRBJ2-1; 7 nucleotides align to TRBD2. Per the germline V gene, CDR1 is MNHNY and CDR2 is SVGAGI (reference sequence). The CDR3 totals 13 residues. J gave up 13 bases and V 7 bases, and 13 bases lay outside the gene matches. The DNA for the CDR3 is TGTGCCAGCACCGCCACGGGAGCGGGACGTCAGTTCTTC. Translation: CASTATGAGRQFF.

The rearrangement links TRBV19 to TRBJ1-5; the D is unclear. The germline V and J ends were trimmed by 5 bases and 0 bases, with 11 bases remaining between them. The CDR3 runs 15 residues. CDR1 is LNHDA, CDR2 SQIVND, per germline (reference sequence). In DNA form, the CDR3 reads TGTGCCAGTAGTTGGTCCCAGTATAGCAATCAGCCCCAGCATTTT. It yields the protein CASSWSQYSNQPQHF. Filled out from reference TRBV19 and TRBJ1-5, the complete variable domain reads DGGITQSPKYLFRKEGQNVTLSCEQNLNHDAMYWYRQDPGQGLRLIYYSQIVNDFQKGDIAEGYSVSREKKESFPLTVTSAQKNPTAFYLCASSWSQYSNQPQHFGDGTRLSIL.

The V and J genes are TRBV28 and TRBJ2-6; D uncertain. Germline values: CDR1 MDHEN, CDR2 SYDVKM. The CDR3 length is 13 residues. V was pared by 10 bases and J by 0 bases, with 7 bases between. The CDR3 DNA sequence: TGTGCCACCGAGATCTCTGGGGCCAACGTCCTGACTTTC. Translation: CATEISGANVLTF.

The chain has TRBV27 and TRBJ2-7, with TRBD1 identical over 9 bases. CDR1 and CDR2 (germline): MNHEY, SMNVEV (reference sequence). The CDR3 covers 19 residues. V dropped 3 bases and J dropped 3; count of bases not matched to a gene: 18. As DNA, the CDR3 is TGTGCCAGCAGTTTGCGGACGGGACAGGGCACGAGCTTTGGCTACGAGCAGTACTTC. It translates to CASSLRTGQGTSFGYEQYF.

The chain has TRBV5-8 and TRBJ2-5, with D possibly TRBD1 on 6 matching bases. Trimming left V 0 bases short and J 6 bases short, with 15 bases between. Germline CDR1 SGHTS, CDR2 YDEGEE. CDR3 length: 15 amino acids. The CDR3 DNA is TGTGCCAGCAGCTTGGCTGACAGGCTAAGGAAGACCCAGTACTTC. This sequence encodes CASSLADRLRKTQYF.

This chain connects TRBV2 to TRBJ2-2, with D perhaps being TRBD1 or TRBD2 (5 bases each). The germline gives CDR1 SNHLY, CDR2 FYNNEI. The V gene lost 8 bases and the J gene lost 4 bases, with 17 bases spanning the gap. The CDR3 totals 15 residues. The CDR3 loop is CASGSGSGPTGELFF. DNA for the CDR3: TGTGCCAGCGGGTCCGGATCGGGGCCCACCGGGGAGCTGTTTTTT.

This clone is a singleton in its sample. This sequence joins TRBV6-6 and TRBJ2-7, with a tentative D call TRBD1 (6 bases). Trimming left V 4 bases short and J 1 base short, with 11 bases between. The CDR3 sequence is 14 residues long. CDR1 MNHNY and CDR2 SVGAGI come from the germline V gene (reference sequence). The CDR3 is CASSSQGRSYEQYF. The CDR3, as DNA: TGTGCCAGCAGTTCACAGGGAAGGTCCTACGAGCAGTACTTC.

This rearrangement joins TRBV19 to TRBJ2-6; D is ambiguous. Germline loops: CDR1 LNHDA, CDR2 SQIVND (reference sequence). The CDR3 runs 15 residues. V was shortened by 4 bases and J by 0 bases, with 7 bases between the two germline ends. CDR3 residues: CASSTVLSGANVLTF. CDR3 DNA sequence: TGTGCCAGTAGTACAGTACTCTCTGGGGCCAACGTCCTGACTTTC. Combining the CDR3 with reference TRBV19 and TRBJ2-6 gives the whole variable domain DGGITQSPKYLFRKEGQNVTLSCEQNLNHDAMYWYRQDPGQGLRLIYYSQIVNDFQKGDIAEGYSVSREKKESFPLTVTSAQKNPTAFYLCASSTVLSGANVLTFGAGSRLTVL.

This chain links TRBV5-1 with TRBJ1-2; D unresolved. The CDR3 contains 16 residues. Germline assignment: CDR1 SGHRS and CDR2 YFSETQ. Trimming shortened V by 4 bases and J by 0 bases, and 16 bases separated the two germline ends. The CDR3 bases are TGCGCCAGCAGCCCCCGTGAGAGAGGGACTAACTATGGCTACACCTTC. Translating it yields CASSPRERGTNYGYTF.

The CDR3 coding sequence is TGTGCCAGCAGGCTCGCGGGGCTAGGATCCTACGAGCAGTACTTC. This gives the protein CASRLAGLGSYEQYF. The chain uses TRBV7-8 and TRBJ2-7, with D possibly TRBD2 on 6 matching bases. This CDR3 contains 15 residues. The germline V gene encodes CDR1 SGHVS and CDR2 FQNEAQ. Trimming removed 6 bases at V and 1 base at J, with 16 bases between. The whole variable domain, remainder taken from reference TRBV7-8 and TRBJ2-7, is GAGVSQSPRYKVAKRGQDVALRCDPISGHVSLFWYQQALGQGPEFLTYFQNEAQLDKSGLPSDRFFAERPEGSVSTLKIQRTQQEDSAVYLCASRLAGLGSYEQYFGPGTRLTVT.

As concerns this clone: The identical CDR3 is also encoded by other nucleotide sequences in the sample. V gene TRBV5-1 combines with J gene TRBJ1-2; D is undetermined. This CDR3 comprises 14 residues. Germline V lookup: CDR1 SGHRS, CDR2 YFSETQ. Between the trimmed V and J ends, which lost 0 bases and 4 bases, there was a span of 10 bases. As DNA, the CDR3 is TGCGCCAGCAGCTTGGGAGGTCCGGGCTATGGCTACACCTTC. It yields the protein CASSLGGPGYGYTF. The full variable domain, completed using reference TRBV5-1 and TRBJ1-2, is KAGVTQTPRYLIKTRGQQVTLSCSPISGHRSVSWYQQTPGQGLQFLFEYFSETQRNKGNFPGRFSGRQFSNSRSEMNVSTLELGDSALYLCASSLGGPGYGYTFGSGTRLTVV.

This chain joins TRBV28 and TRBJ1-4; D remains ambiguous. The V gene's germline CDR1 is MDHEN and CDR2 SYDVKM. The CDR3 contains 11 residues. V was pared by 3 bases and J by 7 bases, with 3 bases between. The CDR3 sequence: CASSLFEKLFF. Written as DNA, the CDR3 is TGTGCCAGCAGTTTGTTTGAAAAACTGTTTTTT.

This clone was observed a single time. The gene calls are TRBV6-6 and TRBJ2-7; D remains unclear. In germline, CDR1 is MNHNY, CDR2 SVGAGI (reference sequence). Trimming took 5 bases from V and 2 from J, leaving 10 bases between them. The CDR3 sequence is 13 residues long. CDR3 protein: CASSTGTAYEQYF. The CDR3 nucleotides read TGTGCCAGCAGTACCGGTACGGCCTACGAGCAGTACTTC.

The rearrangement joins TRBV19 to TRBJ1-6; 8 bases are a match to TRBD1. Trimming at V came to 5 bases and at J to 10 bases, leaving 10 bases not matched to a gene. Germline assignment: CDR1 LNHDA and CDR2 SQIVND (reference sequence). This CDR3 is built from 15 residues. CDR3 coding DNA: TGTGCCAGTAGTCACCCCACAGGGGGAGAATCACCCCTCCACTTT. Residues: CASSHPTGGESPLHF.

Details on this clone: Other DNA sequences in the sample encode the same CDR3. The chain couples TRBV7-2 to TRBJ2-4, with a possible D match to TRBD1 (7 bases). The V end lost 1 base, the J end lost 0 bases, and 10 bases lay between the germline ends. The CDR3 has 16 residues. Per the germline V gene, CDR1 is SGHTA and CDR2 is FQGNSA. The CDR3 DNA reads TGTGCCAGCAGCTTAGGGAGGGGGCTAGCCAAAAACATTCAGTACTTC. Translating it yields CASSLGRGLAKNIQYF.

The chain is built from TRBV7-8 and TRBJ2-2, with TRBD2 matching over 11 bases. The CDR3 contains 18 residues. Trimming cost V 1 base and J 2 bases; bases outside gene matches: 6. Germline CDR1 reads SGHVS; CDR2 reads FQNEAQ. This CDR3 reads CASSLDGSGRANTGELFF. The CDR3 DNA is TGTGCCAGCAGCTTAGACGGTAGCGGGAGGGCCAACACCGGGGAGCTGTTTTTT.

This chain uses TRBV2 with TRBJ1-4; D might be TRBD1 (5 bases). CDR3 size: 14 residues. Germline values: CDR1 SNHLY, CDR2 FYNNEI. V was pared by 5 bases and J by 3 bases, with 10 bases between. The CDR3 coding sequence is TGTGCCAGCAGTTTTGACAGTCCTAATGAAAAACTGTTTTTT. It is translated as CASSFDSPNEKLFF.

This clone has just one count. This chain connects TRBV5-6 to TRBJ2-7, with 8 bases identical to TRBD1. This CDR3 spans 14 amino acids. Germline V gene lookup returns CDR1 SGHDT and CDR2 YYEEEE. After removal of 2 bases from V and 5 bases from J, the junction contained 6 bases not matched to a gene. DNA of the CDR3: TGTGCCAGCAGCTTTCGACAGGGGACCCACGAGCAGTACTTC. Translated, it gives CASSFRQGTHEQYF.

This chain connects TRBV18 to TRBJ2-1; perhaps TRBD1 as D (5 bases). The germline V gene encodes CDR1 KGHSH and CDR2 LQKENI. This CDR3 spans 12 amino acids. Trimming took off 1 base at V and 13 bases at J, with 11 bases between the two ends. CDR3 sequence reads: CASSPQGKVQFF. CDR3 DNA: TGTGCCAGCTCACCACAGGGGAAGGTACAGTTCTTC.

V gene TRBV27 combines with J gene TRBJ2-2; the D is unclear. Trimming removed 5 bases at V and 8 bases at J, with 12 bases between. CDR1 is MNHEY, CDR2 SMNVEV, per germline (reference sequence). The CDR3 is made up of 13 amino acids. The CDR3 protein is CASSLTGRGELFF. In nucleotides, the CDR3 is TGTGCCAGCAGTCTAACCGGTCGGGGGGAGCTGTTTTTT.

The V and J genes are TRBV15 and TRBJ2-7; D uncertain. From germline, CDR1 is LNHNV and CDR2 YYDKDF (reference sequence). The CDR3 loop spans 15 amino acids. V dropped 0 bases and J dropped 5 bases, with 14 bases sitting between them. The CDR3 is CATSRDFQVLHEQYF. CDR3 in DNA: TGTGCCACCAGCAGAGATTTCCAGGTTCTCCACGAGCAGTACTTC.

The chain uses TRBV7-2 and TRBJ1-3; no definite D call. V lost 1 base and J 4 bases, leaving 23 bases between the germline ends. CDR1 SGHTA and CDR2 FQGNSA come from the germline V gene. CDR3 length equals 19 residues. The CDR3, as DNA: TGTGCCAGCAGCTTAGGGTCTCATTCACCCCTGGGGTCGGGAAACACCATATATTTT. Protein product: CASSLGSHSPLGSGNTIYF.

This clone was detected a few times. This chain uses TRBV6-4 with TRBJ1-6, with a tentative D call TRBD1 (5 bases). The germline gives CDR1 MRHNA, CDR2 SNTAGT. Trimming shortened V by 6 bases and J by 8 bases, and 17 bases separated the two germline ends. The CDR3 totals 15 residues. The CDR3, as DNA: TGTGCCAGCAGAAGAGTACACCAAGGGGATTCACCCCTCCACTTT. Translating gives CASRRVHQGDSPLHF.

V and J are TRBV9 and TRBJ2-1; 8 positions match TRBD2. V lost 4 bases to trimming and J lost 10 bases; unmatched junction nucleotides: 7. CDR1 SGDLS and CDR2 YYNGEE come from the germline V gene. The CDR3 sequence is 13 residues long. CDR3 protein: CASSSLLAAEQFF. The CDR3 DNA is TGTGCCAGCAGCTCGTTACTAGCGGCAGAGCAGTTCTTC.

J is TRBJ2-7 and V is TRBV4-2; TRBD1 matches 12 bases. CDR1 and CDR2 from the germline V gene are LGHNA and YNFKEQ. CDR3 length: 16 amino acids. V shed 0 bases, J shed 5 bases, and the junction held 5 bases outside the gene matches. CDR3 DNA: TGTGCCAGCAGCCAAGACCCGGGACAGGGGGCAAACGAGCAGTACTTC. It translates to CASSQDPGQGANEQYF.